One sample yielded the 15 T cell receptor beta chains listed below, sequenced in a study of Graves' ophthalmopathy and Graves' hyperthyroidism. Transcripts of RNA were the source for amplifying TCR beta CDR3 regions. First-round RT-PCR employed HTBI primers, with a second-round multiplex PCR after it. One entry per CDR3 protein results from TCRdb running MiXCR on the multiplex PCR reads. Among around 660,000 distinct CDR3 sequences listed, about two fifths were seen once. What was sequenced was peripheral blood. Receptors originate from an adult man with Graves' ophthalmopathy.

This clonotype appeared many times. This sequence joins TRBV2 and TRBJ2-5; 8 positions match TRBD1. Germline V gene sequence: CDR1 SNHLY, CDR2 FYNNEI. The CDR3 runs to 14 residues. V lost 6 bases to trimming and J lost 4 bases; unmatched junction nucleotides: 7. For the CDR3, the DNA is TGTGCCAGCAGACCGGGACAGGTGGGAGAGACCCAGTACTTC. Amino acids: CASRPGQVGETQYF.

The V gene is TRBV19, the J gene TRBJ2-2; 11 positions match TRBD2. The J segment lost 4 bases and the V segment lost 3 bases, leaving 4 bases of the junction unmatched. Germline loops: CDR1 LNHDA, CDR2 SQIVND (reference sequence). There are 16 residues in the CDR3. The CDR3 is CASSILAGGATGELFF. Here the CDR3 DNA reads TGTGCCAGTAGTATCCTAGCGGGAGGTGCCACCGGGGAGCTGTTTTTT.

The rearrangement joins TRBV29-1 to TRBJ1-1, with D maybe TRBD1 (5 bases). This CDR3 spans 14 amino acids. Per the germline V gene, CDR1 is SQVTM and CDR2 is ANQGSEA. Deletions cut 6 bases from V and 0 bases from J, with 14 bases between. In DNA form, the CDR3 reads TGCAGCGTCCTTGACAGCAGCTTGAACACTGAAGCTTTCTTT. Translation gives CSVLDSSLNTEAFF.

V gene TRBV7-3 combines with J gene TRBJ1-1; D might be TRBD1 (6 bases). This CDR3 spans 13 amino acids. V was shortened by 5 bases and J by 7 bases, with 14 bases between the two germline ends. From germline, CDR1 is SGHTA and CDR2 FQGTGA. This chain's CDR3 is CASSQEQGYEAFF. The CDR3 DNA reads TGTGCCAGCAGCCAGGAGCAGGGGTATGAAGCTTTCTTT. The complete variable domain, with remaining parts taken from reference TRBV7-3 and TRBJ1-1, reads GAGVSQTPSNKVTEKGKYVELRCDPISGHTALYWYRQSLGQGPEFLIYFQGTGAADDSGLPNDRFFAVRPEGSVSTLKIQRTERGDSAVYLCASSQEQGYEAFFGQGTRLTVV.

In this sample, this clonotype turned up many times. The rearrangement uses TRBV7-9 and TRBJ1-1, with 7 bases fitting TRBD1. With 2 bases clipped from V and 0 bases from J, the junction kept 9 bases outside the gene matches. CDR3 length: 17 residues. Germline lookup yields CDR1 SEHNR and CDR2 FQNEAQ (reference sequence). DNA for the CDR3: TGTGCCAGCAGCTTAATGAAGCAGGGGGTCTTGAACACTGAAGCTTTCTTT. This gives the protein CASSLMKQGVLNTEAFF.

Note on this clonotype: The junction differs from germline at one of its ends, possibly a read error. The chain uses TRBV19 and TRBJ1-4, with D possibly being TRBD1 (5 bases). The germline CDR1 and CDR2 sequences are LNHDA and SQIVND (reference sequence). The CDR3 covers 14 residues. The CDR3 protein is CASGIGQGYEKLFF. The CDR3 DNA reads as TGTGCCAGTGGTATTGGGCAGGGTTATGAAAAACTGTTTTTT.

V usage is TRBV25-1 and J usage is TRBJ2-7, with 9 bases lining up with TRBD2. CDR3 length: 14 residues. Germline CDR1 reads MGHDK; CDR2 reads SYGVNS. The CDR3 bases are TGTGCTATCATGCTAGCGGGAAGTTCCTACGAGCAGTACTTC. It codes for CAIMLAGSSYEQYF.

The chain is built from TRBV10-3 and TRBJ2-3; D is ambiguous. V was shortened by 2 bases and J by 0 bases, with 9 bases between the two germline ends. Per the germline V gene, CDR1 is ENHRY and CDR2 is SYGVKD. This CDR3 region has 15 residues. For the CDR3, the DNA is TGTGCCATCAGTGAGCCCGATTGGAGCACAGATACGCAGTATTTT. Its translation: CAISEPDWSTDTQYF.

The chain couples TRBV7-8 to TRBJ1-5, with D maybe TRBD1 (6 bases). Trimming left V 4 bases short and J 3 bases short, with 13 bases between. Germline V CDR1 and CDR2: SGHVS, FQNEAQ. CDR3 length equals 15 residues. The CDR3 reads CASSSTGYDNQPQHF. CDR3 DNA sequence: TGTGCCAGCAGCTCCACAGGGTACGACAATCAGCCCCAGCATTTT.

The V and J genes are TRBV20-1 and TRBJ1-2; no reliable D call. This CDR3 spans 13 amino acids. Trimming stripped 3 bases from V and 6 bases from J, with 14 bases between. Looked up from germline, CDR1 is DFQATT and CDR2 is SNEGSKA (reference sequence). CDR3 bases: TGCAGTGCTAGGAGGAAAGCGGCGGATGGCTACACCTTC. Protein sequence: CSARRKAADGYTF.

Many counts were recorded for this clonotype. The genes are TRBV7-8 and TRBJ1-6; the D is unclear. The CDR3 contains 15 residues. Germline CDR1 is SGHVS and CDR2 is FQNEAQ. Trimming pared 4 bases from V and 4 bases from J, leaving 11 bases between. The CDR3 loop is CASSSVMEYNSPLHF. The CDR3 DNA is TGTGCCAGCAGCTCCGTAATGGAGTATAATTCACCCCTCCACTTT.

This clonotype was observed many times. The CDR3 DNA sequence: TGTGCCAGCAGGACTAGCGGGAGTTACGAGCAGTACTTC. Translation gives CASRTSGSYEQYF. The V call is TRBV7-9, the J call TRBJ2-7, with 12 bases aligning to TRBD2. The CDR3 totals 13 residues. V dropped 6 bases and J dropped 4; count of bases not matched to a gene: 1. The germline V gene encodes CDR1 SEHNR and CDR2 FQNEAQ (reference sequence).

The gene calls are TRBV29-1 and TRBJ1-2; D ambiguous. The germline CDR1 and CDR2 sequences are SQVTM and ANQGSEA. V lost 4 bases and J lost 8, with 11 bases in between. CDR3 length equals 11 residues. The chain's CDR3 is CSVVSSGGYTF. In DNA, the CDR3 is TGCAGCGTTGTCTCTAGCGGAGGCTACACCTTC.

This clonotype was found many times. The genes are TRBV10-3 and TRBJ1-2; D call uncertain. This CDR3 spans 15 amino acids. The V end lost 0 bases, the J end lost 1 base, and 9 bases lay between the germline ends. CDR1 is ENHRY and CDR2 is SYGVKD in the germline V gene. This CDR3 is CAISESTGSNYGYTF. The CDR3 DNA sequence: TGTGCCATCAGTGAGTCTACGGGGAGTAACTATGGCTACACCTTC.

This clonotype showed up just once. This CDR3 is CASQLGLLAGNNQETQYF. In nucleotides, the CDR3 is TGTGCCAGCCAGTTAGGTCTCCTAGCGGGTAATAACCAAGAGACCCAGTACTTC. V is TRBV10-3 and J is TRBJ2-5; 8 nucleotides line up with TRBD2. The V segment lost 10 bases and the J segment 0 bases; nucleotides outside the gene matches: 19. Germline V gene data show CDR1 as ENHRY and CDR2 as SYGVKD. This CDR3 spans 18 amino acids.